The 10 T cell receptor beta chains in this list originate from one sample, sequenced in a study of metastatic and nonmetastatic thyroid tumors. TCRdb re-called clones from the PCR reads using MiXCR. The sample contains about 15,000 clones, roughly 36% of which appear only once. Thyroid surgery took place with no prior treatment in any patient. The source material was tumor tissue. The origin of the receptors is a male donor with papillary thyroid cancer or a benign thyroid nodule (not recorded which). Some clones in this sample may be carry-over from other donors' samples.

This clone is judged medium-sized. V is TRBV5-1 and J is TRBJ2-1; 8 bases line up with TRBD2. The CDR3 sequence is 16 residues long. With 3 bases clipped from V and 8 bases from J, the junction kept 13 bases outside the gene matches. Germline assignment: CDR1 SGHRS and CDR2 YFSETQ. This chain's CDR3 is CASSSISGTSYHEQFF. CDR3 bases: TGCGCCAGCAGCTCTATCTCCGGGACTAGTTACCATGAGCAGTTCTTC.

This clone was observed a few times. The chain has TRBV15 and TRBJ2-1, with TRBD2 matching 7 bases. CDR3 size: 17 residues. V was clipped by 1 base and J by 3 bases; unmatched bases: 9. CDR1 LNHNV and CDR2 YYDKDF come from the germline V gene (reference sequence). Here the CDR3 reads CATSRGGGQVDYNEQFF. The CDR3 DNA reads TGTGCCACCAGCAGAGGGGGAGGGCAGGTGGACTACAATGAGCAGTTCTTC. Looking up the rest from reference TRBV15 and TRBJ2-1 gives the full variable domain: DAMVIQNPRYQVTQFGKPVTLSCSQTLNHNVMYWYQQKSSQAPKLLFHYYDKDFNNEADTPDNFQSRRPNTSFCFLDIRSPGLGDTAMYLCATSRGGGQVDYNEQFFGPGTRLTVL.

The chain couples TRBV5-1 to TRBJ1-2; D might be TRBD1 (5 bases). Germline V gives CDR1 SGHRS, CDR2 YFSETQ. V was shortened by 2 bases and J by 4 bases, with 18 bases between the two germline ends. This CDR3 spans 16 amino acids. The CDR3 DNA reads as TGCGCCAGCAGCTTATCGGTACAGGTGTTTATCTATGGCTACACCTTC. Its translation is CASSLSVQVFIYGYTF.

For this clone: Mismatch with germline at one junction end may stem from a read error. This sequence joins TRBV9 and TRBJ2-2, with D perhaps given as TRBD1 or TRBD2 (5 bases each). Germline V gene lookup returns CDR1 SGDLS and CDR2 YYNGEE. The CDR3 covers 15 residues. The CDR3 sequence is CASSDRGSNTGELFF. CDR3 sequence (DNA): TGTGCCAGCAGCGATCGGGGCTCGAACACCGGGGAGCTATTTTTT.

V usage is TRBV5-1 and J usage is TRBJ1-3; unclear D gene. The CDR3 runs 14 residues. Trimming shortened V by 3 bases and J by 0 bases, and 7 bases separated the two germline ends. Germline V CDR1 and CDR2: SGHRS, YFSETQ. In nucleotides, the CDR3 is TGCGCCAGCAGCTCCACAGTCTCTGGAAACACCATATATTTT. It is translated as CASSSTVSGNTIYF.

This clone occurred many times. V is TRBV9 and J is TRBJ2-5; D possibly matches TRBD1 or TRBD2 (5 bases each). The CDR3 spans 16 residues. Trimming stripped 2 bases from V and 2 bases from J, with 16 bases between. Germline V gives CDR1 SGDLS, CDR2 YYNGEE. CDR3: CASSVHSGAGQETQYF. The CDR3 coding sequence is TGTGCCAGCAGCGTCCACTCCGGGGCTGGGCAAGAGACCCAGTACTTC.

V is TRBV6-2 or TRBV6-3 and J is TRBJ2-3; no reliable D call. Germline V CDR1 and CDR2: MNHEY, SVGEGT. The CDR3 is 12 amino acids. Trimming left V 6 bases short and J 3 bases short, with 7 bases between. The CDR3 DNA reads TGTGCCAGCAGCTATACTACAGATACGCAGTATTTT. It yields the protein CASSYTTDTQYF.

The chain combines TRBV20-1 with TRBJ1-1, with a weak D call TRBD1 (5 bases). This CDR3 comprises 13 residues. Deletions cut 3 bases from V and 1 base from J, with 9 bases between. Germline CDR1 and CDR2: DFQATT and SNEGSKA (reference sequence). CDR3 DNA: TGCAGTGCTAGGAGACAGCAGAACACTGAAGCTTTCTTT. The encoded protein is CSARRQQNTEAFF.

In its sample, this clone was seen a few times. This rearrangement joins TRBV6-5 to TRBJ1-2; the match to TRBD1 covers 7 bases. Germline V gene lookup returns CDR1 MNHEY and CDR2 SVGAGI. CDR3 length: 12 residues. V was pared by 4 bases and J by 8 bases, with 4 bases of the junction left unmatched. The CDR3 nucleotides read TGTGCCAGCAGTTCCACAGGGGTCGGCTACACCTTC. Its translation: CASSSTGVGYTF.

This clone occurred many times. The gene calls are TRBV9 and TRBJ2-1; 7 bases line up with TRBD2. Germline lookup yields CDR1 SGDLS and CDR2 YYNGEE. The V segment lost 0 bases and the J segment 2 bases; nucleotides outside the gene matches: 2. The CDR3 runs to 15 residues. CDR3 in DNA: TGTGCCAGCAGCGTAGGGGGAGGGGCCTACAATGAGCAGTTCTTC. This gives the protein CASSVGGGAYNEQFF.